This TCR beta chain derives from a study of T-cell memory formation after mild COVID-19. Overall study results and limits: Clones shrinking between day 15 and 85 showed a balanced CD4/CD8 split, and those that grew later tilted toward CD4+. Shrinking CD4+ clones were chiefly CM and EM; CD8+ ones were chiefly EMRA.

From the 5' RACE reads, TCRdb called clonotypes with MiXCR, one entry per CDR3 protein. The sample yields about 620,000 distinct CDR3 sequences, approximately 19% seen once. V lost 2 bases, J lost 8 bases, and 7 bases stayed unmatched. Per the germline V gene, CDR1 is LNHDA and CDR2 is SQIVND (reference sequence). The CDR3 covers 17 residues. On this clonotype: Antigen specificity is unknown.

V and J are TRBV19 and TRBJ2-3; 16 bases match TRBD2. The sequencing input was PBMCs or a T cell subset sorted from them (not recorded which). The clonotype was recovered from an adult woman who had mild COVID-19 (a few samples of this study predate the infection). Cell type and time point are not known. The CDR3 sequence is CASSILGLAGGSGTQYF. The CDR3 DNA follows: TGTGCCAGTAGTATACTGGGACTAGCGGGAGGGAGTGGTACGCAGTATTTT.